A single sample is the source of the 21 T cell receptor beta chains below, sequenced in a study of T cell clonality in common variable immunodeficiency. Sequenced by immunoSEQ multiplex PCR; TCRdb stores in-frame clones only, minus some. The sample shows 50,000 to 60,000 clones, no singletons; the ten largest hold approximately 5.5%. Sequencing used peripheral blood mononuclear cells. These receptor sequences come from a person aged 18-69 years in good health.

There are many counts of this clone. The read stops 3 residues short of the end of the CDR3; the missing end is completed from the germline J gene. The chain links TRBV19 to TRBJ1-1, with D possibly matching TRBD1 (6 bases). The CDR3 length is 16 residues. Trimming took 7 bases from V and 4 from J, leaving 22 bases between them. Looked up from germline, CDR1 is LNHDA and CDR2 is SQIVND (reference sequence). The part of the CDR3 DNA that was read is TGTGCCAGTATCTCTCCCGAGGGGGTATTGAGCACTGAA. Translating it yields CASISPEGVLSTE. The whole CDR3 sequence reads CASISPEGVLSTEAFF.

This clone was counted ten times or more. The read halts 3 residues ahead of the CDR3 end, with the missing end drawn from the germline J gene. This rearrangement joins TRBV20-1 to TRBJ1-4; D is perhaps TRBD1 (5 bases). The CDR3 is made up of 16 amino acids. V lost 6 bases and J lost 8, with 25 bases in between. CDR1 is DFQATT and CDR2 is SNEGSKA in the germline V gene (reference sequence). The CDR3 sequence is CSADTFGDGGEEKLFF. Incomplete CDR3 DNA: TGCAGTGCAGATACATTTGGGGATGGAGGGGAGGAAAAA.

In this sample, this clone turned up a few times. With the read ending 3 residues before the CDR3 end, the germline J gene is used to fill in that end. The chain combines TRBV2 with TRBJ2-2; TRBD1 aligns across 9 bases. The V gene's germline CDR1 is SNHLY and CDR2 FYNNEI. This CDR3 spans 15 amino acids. The V and J ends lost 6 bases and 1 base, in that order; junction bases with no gene match: 3. This CDR3 reads CASSSGQGNTGELFF. CDR3 DNA (partial): TGTGCCAGCAGCTCGGGACAGGGGAACACCGGGGAG.

Many counts were recorded for this clone. The read stops 3 residues short of the end of the CDR3; the missing end is completed from the germline J gene. This rearrangement joins TRBV7-3 to TRBJ2-7, with TRBD2 matching over 7 bases. CDR1 and CDR2 from the germline V gene are SGHTA and FQGTGA. Trimming cost V 3 bases and J 4 bases; bases outside gene matches: 3. The CDR3 runs to 13 residues. CDR3 bases read: TGTGCCAGCAGCTTGGGCGGGAGATACGAG. Translating gives CASSLGGRYE. The whole CDR3 region reads CASSLGGRYEQYF.

This clone turned up a few times. The read ends 3 residues early relative to the CDR3; the germline J gene fills the gap. The chain couples TRBV29-1 to TRBJ2-7; D could derive from TRBD1 or TRBD2 (5 bases each). The germline V gene has CDR1 SQVTM and CDR2 ANQGSEA. V shed 6 bases and J shed 6 bases, with 15 bases lying between them. The CDR3 runs to 12 residues. The DNA read from the CDR3 is TGCAGCGTGAGGGGCCCTTCCCGCGAG. It is translated as CSVRGPSRE. In full, the CDR3 reads CSVRGPSREQYF.

This clone was counted many times. The read is 3 residues too short to cover the CDR3 end, so that end is filled in from the germline J gene. This chain joins TRBV20-1 and TRBJ2-2, with 9 bases identical to TRBD2. The CDR3 consists of 18 residues. Germline-derived CDR1 and CDR2 are DFQATT and SNEGSKA (reference sequence). J gave up 7 bases and V 1 base, and 16 bases lay outside the gene matches. This chain's CDR3 is CSARVAQGSGSGGGELFF. CDR3 bases read: TGCAGTGCTAGAGTGGCCCAGGGTAGCGGGAGCGGCGGCGGGGAG.

This clone was recorded many times. The read ends 3 residues early relative to the CDR3; the germline J gene fills the gap. The chain carries TRBV9 and TRBJ2-1; TRBD2 agrees at 10 bases. V lost 0 bases to trimming and J lost 0 bases; unmatched junction nucleotides: 9. The CDR3 has 19 residues. Looked up from germline, CDR1 is SGDLS and CDR2 is YYNGEE. This CDR3 reads CASSVDPGASGSSYNEQFF. CDR3 bases read: TGTGCCAGCAGCGTAGACCCCGGGGCTAGCGGGAGCTCCTACAATGAG.

This clone was picked up many times. The read terminates 3 residues before the CDR3 end, so the remaining end is supplied by the germline J gene. The chain uses TRBV5-6 and TRBJ1-2; 7 bases agree with TRBD1. V shed 1 base and J 6 bases; nucleotides not matched to a gene: 9. The CDR3 loop spans 15 amino acids. The germline V gene encodes CDR1 SGHDT and CDR2 YYEEEE. The CDR3 is CASSLNMGTDDGYTF. The sequenced part of the CDR3 DNA is TGTGCCAGCAGCTTGAACATGGGGACAGACGATGGC. Looking up the rest from reference TRBV5-6 and TRBJ1-2 gives the full variable domain: DAGVTQSPTHLIKTRGQQVTLRCSPKSGHDTVSWYQQALGQGPQFIFQYYEEEERQRGNFPDRFSGHQFPNYSSELNVNALLLGDSALYLCASSLNMGTDDGYTFGSGTRLTVV.

There are many counts of this clone. The CDR3 extends 3 residues past the end of the read, so its final part is completed from the germline J gene. The chain couples TRBV12-3 or TRBV12-4 to TRBJ1-1; possible D gene TRBD1, 6 bases. Trimming stripped 3 bases from V and 0 bases from J, with 11 bases between. This CDR3 region has 15 residues. CDR3 DNA (partial): TGTGCCAGCAGTTTCCTGGACAGTGTGAACACTGAA. Its protein is CASSFLDSVNTE. In full, the CDR3 reads CASSFLDSVNTEAFF.

The sample holds many counts of this clone. The sequence runs out 3 residues before the end of the CDR3; the remainder is reconstructed from the germline J gene. This chain connects TRBV19 to TRBJ2-1, with 9 bases aligning to TRBD2. This CDR3 is 15 amino acids long. CDR1 and CDR2 from the germline V gene are LNHDA and SQIVND (reference sequence). With V trimmed by 6 bases and J by 5 bases, 8 bases remained unmatched. This CDR3 reads CASRPGLALHNEQFF. CDR3 bases read: TGTGCCAGTAGACCCGGACTAGCGCTACACAATGAG.

This clone was seen ten or more times. The read terminates 3 residues ahead of where the CDR3 ends, so the germline J gene completes it. The rearrangement uses TRBV20-1 and TRBJ2-7, with TRBD2 identical over 10 bases. V trimming: 0 bases; J trimming: 2 bases; junction bases outside the gene matches: 1. This CDR3 region has 14 residues. CDR1 and CDR2 (germline): DFQATT, SNEGSKA (reference sequence). The part of the CDR3 DNA that was read is TGCAGTGCTAGAGATCTAGCGGGAGCCTACGAG. Residues: CSARDLAGAYE. The complete CDR3 protein is CSARDLAGAYEQYF.

The sample holds many counts of this clone. The CDR3 sequence: CASNIQWGEGSYGYTF. The CDR3 bases that were read are TGTGCCAGTAACATCCAATGGGGGGAAGGCAGCTATGGC. The chain uses TRBV19 and TRBJ1-2; D possibly corresponds to TRBD1 (5 bases). Coverage ceases 3 residues before the CDR3 finishes, and the germline J gene fills in the end. Trimming removed 7 bases from V and 4 bases from J, with 22 bases in between. The CDR3 loop spans 16 amino acids. Germline CDR1 reads LNHDA; CDR2 reads SQIVND (reference sequence). Full variable domain (missing parts from reference TRBV19 and TRBJ1-2): DGGITQSPKYLFRKEGQNVTLSCEQNLNHDAMYWYRQDPGQGLRLIYYSQIVNDFQKGDIAEGYSVSREKKESFPLTVTSAQKNPTAFYLCASNIQWGEGSYGYTFGSGTRLTVV.

This clone was detected ten times or more. The read ends 3 residues shy of where the CDR3 ends; the end is completed using the germline J gene. The J gene is TRBJ2-7, the V gene TRBV5-1; TRBD1 matches 9 bases. The junction had 14 bases not matched to a gene; V was cut back by 4 bases and J by 6 bases. The CDR3 runs 16 residues. Germline assignment: CDR1 SGHRS and CDR2 YFSETQ. The covered CDR3 bases are TGCGCCAGCAGCCCAATTCAAATCGGGACAGGGCTCGAG. The encoded protein is CASSPIQIGTGLE. The whole CDR3 region reads CASSPIQIGTGLEQYF.

Many counts were recorded for this clone. The read terminates 3 residues ahead of where the CDR3 ends, so the germline J gene completes it. The genes are TRBV20-1 and TRBJ2-1; TRBD2 aligns across 8 bases. Germline V gives CDR1 DFQATT, CDR2 SNEGSKA (reference sequence). J gave up 7 bases and V 0 bases, and 8 bases lay outside the gene matches. The length of the CDR3 is 15 residues. The CDR3 sequence: CSARESAGVVNEQFF. The part of the CDR3 DNA that was read is TGCAGTGCTAGAGAATCAGCGGGAGTTGTAAATGAG.

This clone was seen ten or more times. With the read ending 3 residues before the CDR3 end, the germline J gene is used to fill in that end. The chain combines TRBV7-2 with TRBJ2-7; possible D gene TRBD2, 6 bases. The CDR3 contains 15 residues. Germline V lookup: CDR1 SGHTA, CDR2 FQGNSA. Trimming stripped 4 bases from V and 5 bases from J, with 18 bases between. The CDR3: CASSSQSSSVHEQYF. The sequenced CDR3 bases are TGTGCCAGCAGCTCGCAGTCATCTAGCGTCCACGAG.

This clone was counted at least ten times. Coverage ceases 3 residues before the CDR3 finishes, and the germline J gene fills in the end. The chain combines TRBV2 with TRBJ2-5; 9 bases map to TRBD1. V shed 6 bases and J 5 bases; nucleotides not matched to a gene: 13. CDR3 length equals 16 residues. Germline lookup yields CDR1 SNHLY and CDR2 FYNNEI. CDR3 bases read: TGTGCCAGCAGGAATATAGAGGACAGGGGACTGGAGACC. It codes for CASRNIEDRGLET. The whole CDR3 reads CASRNIEDRGLETQYF.

This clone showed up many times. The read terminates 3 residues ahead of where the CDR3 ends, so the germline J gene completes it. The chain is built from TRBV20-1 and TRBJ2-5, with TRBD1 identical over 7 bases. The CDR3 has 15 residues. V gave up 3 bases and J gave up 0 bases; unmatched junction bases: 7. The V gene's germline CDR1 is DFQATT and CDR2 SNEGSKA (reference sequence). CDR3 sequence: CSASSPRGYQETQYF. The part of the CDR3 DNA that was read is TGCAGTGCTAGTTCTCCCAGGGGGTACCAAGAGACC.

This clone was observed at least ten times. The DNA ends 3 residues before the CDR3 does, and the rest of the CDR3 is filled in from the germline J gene. The chain uses TRBV30 and TRBJ2-5, with 12 positions matching TRBD2. CDR3 length: 16 amino acids. Germline V gene sequence: CDR1 GTSNPN, CDR2 SVGIG (reference sequence). V trimming: 0 bases; J trimming: 4 bases; junction bases outside the gene matches: 6. CDR3 DNA, as far as it was read: TGTGCCTGGAGTGTAGGGGCTAGCGGGAGGGGAGAGACC. Translating gives CAWSVGASGRGET. The whole CDR3 protein reads CAWSVGASGRGETQYF.

This clone was counted ten times or more. Read sequence stops 3 residues before the CDR3 end, and the germline J gene provides the missing end. The chain uses TRBV7-7 and TRBJ2-1; D remains ambiguous. Trimming pared 0 bases from V and 9 bases from J, leaving 9 bases between. Germline V gene sequence: CDR1 SSHAT, CDR2 FNYEAQ (reference sequence). The length of the CDR3 is 13 residues. The part of the CDR3 DNA that was read is TGTGCCAGCAGCTTAGCGCCGAGTAGTGAG. Translating gives CASSLAPSSE. The full CDR3 reads CASSLAPSSEQFF.

This clone was observed many times. The CDR3 extends 3 residues past the end of the read, so its final part is completed from the germline J gene. The chain is built from TRBV18 and TRBJ1-4, with D possibly TRBD1 on 6 matching bases. The V gene lost 6 bases and the J gene lost 2 bases, with 13 bases spanning the gap. CDR1 is KGHSH, CDR2 LQKENI, per germline. The CDR3 length is 15 residues. CDR3 region: CASSPGGPTNEKLFF. The CDR3 bases that were read are TGTGCCAGCTCCCCCGGGGGGCCCACTAATGAAAAA.

The table lists this clone with many counts. The sequenced fragment ends 3 residues before the CDR3 boundary, so the rest is inferred from the germline J gene. The chain is built from TRBV5-1 and TRBJ2-7; D might be TRBD1 (7 bases). CDR3 length: 14 residues. CDR1 SGHRS and CDR2 YFSETQ come from the germline V gene. Trimming removed 4 bases from V and 2 bases from J, with 13 bases in between. The chain's CDR3 is CASSRGDSPYEQYF. CDR3 DNA, as far as it was read: TGCGCCAGCAGCCGCGGGGACAGTCCCTACGAG.